This is a list of T cell receptor beta chains from one sample in a study of T cells in tumors after PD-1 blockade. Assay used: immunoSEQ multiplex PCR; TCRdb lists only in-frame clones, some missing. The repertoire has 30,000 to 40,000 clones, over 75% of them found once; the top ten carry around 35%. The sequencing used PBMCs, collected before anti-PD-1 treatment. Receptors were obtained from a human donor with basal cell carcinoma. CDR3s include the opening cysteine and the closing phenylalanine or tryptophan. A D gene is named only where the DNA matches it firmly. The listing skips clone size in some rows; elsewhere it reads once, few, many or a size class.

NA	NA	TRBV5-1	TRBJ2-1	TGCGCCAGCAGCTTCGGTGCCAATGAGCAGTTCTTC	CASSFGANEQFF
NA	NA	TRBV12-3/TRBV12-4	TRBJ2-3	TGTGCCAGCACCCACCAGGGGCGGGGAACGCAGTATTTT	CASTHQGRGTQYF
NA	NA	TRBV7-2	TRBJ2-5	TGTGCCAGCAGTCCGGACAAGGGGCAAGAGACCCAGTACTTC	CASSPDKGQETQYF
NA	TRBD2	TRBV6-2/TRBV6-3	TRBJ2-1	TGTGCCAGCAGTTTCCTAGCGGGGCCTTACAATGAGCAGTTCTTC	CASSFLAGPYNEQFF
NA	TRBD1	TRBV24-1	TRBJ1-2	TGTGCCACCAGTGGTGATAGACAGGGTGAATATGGCTACACCTTC	CATSGDRQGEYGYTF
NA	NA	TRBV7-2	TRBJ1-3	TGTGCCAGCAGCTTAGTAGGATCCGTAGGAAACACCATATATTTT	CASSLVGSVGNTIYF
once	NA	TRBV6-6	TRBJ1-2	TGTGCCAGCAGTTATGAACCTAACTATGGCTACACCTTC	CASSYEPNYGYTF
NA	TRBD1	TRBV7-9	TRBJ1-2	TGTGCGAGGGGGCCCCCTTCGGGTGGCTACACCTTC	CARGPPSGGYTF
once	NA	TRBV25-1	TRBJ2-7	TGTGCCAGCCCCTTCGTGGGTAACTCCTACGAGCAGTACTTC	CASPFVGNSYEQYF
NA	TRBD2	TRBV19	TRBJ2-1	TGTGCCAGTAGTCTGCTAGCGGGGGGATACAATGAGCAGTTCTTC	CASSLLAGGYNEQFF
NA	NA	TRBV19	TRBJ2-1	TGTGCCAGTAGTATGAGTTTTGGGGTCCCGTTCTTC	CASSMSFGVPFF
NA	TRBD1	TRBV13	TRBJ1-5	TGTGCCAGCAGCAAAGGACAGGCTGTTGAGGGGCCCCAGCATTTT	CASSKGQAVEGPQHF
NA	NA	TRBV19	TRBJ2-7	TGTGCCAGTAGTATTTTTAAAGGTCCCTACGAGCAGTACTTC	CASSIFKGPYEQYF
NA	NA	TRBV28	TRBJ2-2	TGTGCCAGCAGTTTAAGGGGGGGCACCGGGGAGCTGTTTTTT	CASSLRGGTGELFF
NA	TRBD2	TRBV4-1	TRBJ2-3	TGCGCCAGCAGCCAAGATTTCCTAGCGGAAGGGGACACAGATACGCAGTATTTT	CASSQDFLAEGDTDTQYF
NA	NA	TRBV7-2	TRBJ2-1	TGTGCCAGCAACCCGCTGGGGAGAGTCCACAATGAGCAGTTCTTC	CASNPLGRVHNEQFF
NA	TRBD1	TRBV19	TRBJ2-7	TGTGCCAGTAGTATCGGGGGACAGGACCACGAGCAGTACTTC	CASSIGGQDHEQYF
few	NA	TRBV5-1	TRBJ2-6	TGCGCCAGCAGCTTAGGTTCGCTATCAGGGGCCAACGTCCTGACTTTC	CASSLGSLSGANVLTF
once	TRBD1	TRBV27	TRBJ2-7	TGTGCCAGCAGTTTACGGACAGGAAGCCCCTACGAGCAGTACTTC	CASSLRTGSPYEQYF
NA	TRBD1	TRBV7-2	TRBJ1-1	TGTGCCAGCAGCCGGACAGGCAGAAAAGCTTTCTTT	CASSRTGRKAFF
few	NA	TRBV5-1	TRBJ1-6	TGCGCCAGCAGGCCGAGCGAAAGCAATTCACCCCTCCACTTT	CASRPSESNSPLHF
NA	TRBD1	TRBV5-1	TRBJ2-7	TGCGCCAGCAGCCAGCAGACAGGGTTCTCCTACGAGCAGTACTTC	CASSQQTGFSYEQYF
NA	NA	TRBV16	TRBJ2-7	TGTGCCAGCAGCCAGGGGAACGAGCAGTACTTC	CASSQGNEQYF
NA	TRBD2	TRBV7-6	TRBJ2-5	TGTGCCAGCAGCTTCTCGACTAGCGCTCAAGAGACCCAGTACTTC	CASSFSTSAQETQYF
NA	NA	TRBV11-3	TRBJ2-1	TGTGCCAGCAGCTTAGCCCACGATGAGCAGTTCTTC	CASSLAHDEQFF
NA	NA	TRBV10-3	TRBJ2-7	TGTGCCATCAGTGACGGCTACGAGCAGTACTTC	CAISDGYEQYF
NA	NA	TRBV11-3	TRBJ1-5	TGTGCCAGCAGCTCCCCGGTGGTGGTTAGAAATCAGCCCCAGCATTTT	CASSSPVVVRNQPQHF
NA	NA	TRBV21-1	TRBJ2-1	TGTGCCAGCAGCAATGGGGGGAGAGCCTACAATGAGCAGTTCTTC	CASSNGGRAYNEQFF
NA	NA	TRBV27	TRBJ1-5	TGTGCCAGCAGCAGAGGGGATGGCAATCAGCCCCAGCATTTT	CASSRGDGNQPQHF
NA	NA	TRBV2	TRBJ2-7	TGTGCCAGCAAAGACCAAAGAGGTTTTTACGAGCAGTACTTC	CASKDQRGFYEQYF
NA	TRBD1	TRBV28	TRBJ1-4	TGTGCCAGCAGGCCAGGGGGCGGTTGGTCTAATGAAAAACTGTTTTTT	CASRPGGGWSNEKLFF
NA	NA	TRBV7-9	TRBJ2-3	TGTGCCAGCAGCTTAGACCGATACAGAGACACAGATACGCAGTATTTT	CASSLDRYRDTDTQYF
NA	NA	TRBV7-9	TRBJ1-5	TGTGCCAGCAGCTTAGGGTCAGGAGCTCTCAATCAGCCCCAGCATTTT	CASSLGSGALNQPQHF
NA	NA	TRBV11-3	TRBJ1-2	TGTGCCAGCAGCTTAGACAGATCCTATGGCTACACCTTC	CASSLDRSYGYTF
NA	NA	TRBV29-1	TRBJ1-1	TGCAGCGTTGAAGCCGTCAGAAACACTGAAGCTTTCTTT	CSVEAVRNTEAFF
NA	TRBD1	TRBV10-3	TRBJ1-1	TGTGCCATCAGTGACCCAGGGGGCAATTCGGCTTTCTTT	CAISDPGGNSAFF
NA	NA	TRBV7-9	TRBJ1-2	TGTGCCAGCAGCTTAGAGGAAGGTTTGGGCTACACCTTC	CASSLEEGLGYTF
NA	TRBD2	TRBV5-1	TRBJ2-7	TGCGCCAGCAGCTTTAGCGGGAGTAGATCCTACGAGCAGTACTTC	CASSFSGSRSYEQYF
NA	TRBD1	TRBV5-4	TRBJ2-7	TGTGCCAGCAGCTCTCCCCGGGACAGGGGATACGAGCAGTACTTC	CASSSPRDRGYEQYF
NA	NA	TRBV18	TRBJ2-3	TGTGCCAGTTCCGAAGGGACAGATACGCAGTATTTT	CASSEGTDTQYF
NA	NA	TRBV5-1	TRBJ2-4	TGCGCCAGCAGCTTGAATGACGGGGTTGCCAAAAACATTCAGTACTTC	CASSLNDGVAKNIQYF
NA	NA	TRBV30	TRBJ2-2	TGTGCCTGGAGCGGTTTATTGGGGGAGCTGTTTTTT	CAWSGLLGELFF
NA	TRBD2	TRBV18	TRBJ2-1	TGTGCCAGCTCACCGGTCAAGACTAGCGGGTCCTACAATGAGCAGTTCTTC	CASSPVKTSGSYNEQFF
few	TRBD1	TRBV5-4	TRBJ1-4	TGTGCCAGCAGCTCAGGGGGCACTAATGAAAAACTGTTTTTT	CASSSGGTNEKLFF
NA	TRBD1	TRBV19	TRBJ2-5	TGTGCCAGTAGTATCGCTTACAGGGGCCCTGTGGAGACCCAGTACTTC	CASSIAYRGPVETQYF
NA	TRBD2	TRBV27	TRBJ2-5	TGTGCCAGCAGTTTATCACTAGCGGACCCTAGGGGGACCCAGTACTTC	CASSLSLADPRGTQYF
NA	TRBD1	TRBV5-4	TRBJ1-2	TGTGCCAGCAGCCCCCGGGGACAGATGAACTATGGCTACACCTTC	CASSPRGQMNYGYTF
many	NA	TRBV7-2	TRBJ1-1	TGTGCCAGCAGCTTATTTGAGAACACTGAAGCTTTCTTT	CASSLFENTEAFF
NA	NA	TRBV5-8	TRBJ1-2	TGTGCCAGCAGCTTGACAGCCGTCTATGGCTACACCTTC	CASSLTAVYGYTF
NA	TRBD1	TRBV7-2	TRBJ1-1	TGTGCCAGCAGCTTATCAGGGGGAAAAGGGAACACTGAAGCTTTCTTT	CASSLSGGKGNTEAFF
NA	NA	TRBV12-3/TRBV12-4	TRBJ2-7	TGTGCCAGCAGGGTAGGGGAAGGCGAGCAGTACTTC	CASRVGEGEQYF
NA	TRBD2	TRBV11-1	TRBJ2-1	TGTGCCAGCAGCTTAGGGGGTAGCGGGAGTGAGCAGTTCTTC	CASSLGGSGSEQFF
NA	TRBD2	TRBV5-8	TRBJ2-1	TGTGCCAGCAGCTGGGGGTTTGGGACTAGCATCTCCAATGAGCAGTTCTTC	CASSWGFGTSISNEQFF